These 4 T cell receptor beta chains were all obtained from the same sample, sequenced in a study of cytomegalovirus exposure and HLA in healthy donors. Libraries were prepared by immunoSEQ multiplex PCR; TCRdb keeps only in-frame clonotypes and omits some of them. The sample includes 57,000 or so clones, more than 90% seen only once; the top ten take approximately 0.91%. Sequenced input: PBMCs. The receptor source for this set is a man in his late teens or twenties in good health and CMV-seronegative.

The chain is built from TRBV5-4 and TRBJ2-5, with 16 nucleotides matching TRBD2. The V segment lost 4 bases and the J segment 3 bases; nucleotides outside the gene matches: 0. This CDR3 has 15 residues. Germline lookup yields CDR1 SGHNT and CDR2 YYREEE (reference sequence). CDR3 amino acids: CASSGTSGGEETQYF. The CDR3 coding sequence is TGTGCCAGCAGCGGGACTAGCGGGGGGGAAGAGACCCAGTACTTC.

The V gene is TRBV28, the J gene TRBJ2-5; 7 bases agree with TRBD1. After removal of 5 bases from V and 4 bases from J, the junction contained 10 bases not matched to a gene. The CDR3 loop spans 15 amino acids. Germline lookup yields CDR1 MDHEN and CDR2 SYDVKM. CDR3 nucleotides: TGTGCCAGCAGTCCACCCCGGACAGGAAGAGAGACCCAGTACTTC. Amino acids: CASSPPRTGRETQYF.

This clone was seen once. V usage is TRBV29-1 and J usage is TRBJ1-1; D gene unclear. Trimming left V 4 bases short and J 7 bases short, with 13 bases between. In germline, CDR1 is SQVTM, CDR2 ANQGSEA. CDR3 length: 12 amino acids. The chain's CDR3 is CSVASGVGEAFF. The CDR3 nucleotides read TGCAGCGTTGCTTCGGGTGTTGGTGAAGCTTTCTTT.

The chain has TRBV7-9 and TRBJ1-3; D not certain. The CDR3 has 13 residues. Between the trimmed V and J ends, which lost 7 bases and 0 bases, there was a span of 7 bases. Germline CDR1 SEHNR, CDR2 FQNEAQ (reference sequence). Written as DNA, the CDR3 is TGTGCCAGCACTCCCCGCTCTGGAAACACCATATATTTT. This codes for CASTPRSGNTIYF.